This entry lists 30 T cell receptor beta chains sequenced from one sample in a study of T cells in Graves' hyperthyroidism and ophthalmopathy. From RNA transcripts, TCR beta CDR3 regions were amplified. TCR CDR3 underwent first-round RT-PCR with the HTBI primer set. TCRdb re-derived calls from the multiplex PCR reads in MiXCR, one entry per CDR3 protein. The data contain approximately 430,000 distinct CDR3 sequences, roughly 15% of them singletons. Specimen: blood. These receptors all come from a man younger than 35 with Graves' ophthalmopathy.

The V gene is TRBV25-1, the J gene TRBJ1-4; D gene ambiguous. Germline V gene sequence: CDR1 MGHDK, CDR2 SYGVNS. V dropped 1 base and J dropped 7 bases, with 1 base sitting between them. CDR3 length: 11 amino acids. The CDR3 reads CASSEFEKLFF. DNA for the CDR3: TGTGCCAGCAGTGAATTTGAAAAACTGTTTTTT.

This clonotype was counted between two and nine times. The rearrangement links TRBV5-6 to TRBJ2-1; 8 bases match TRBD2. The CDR3 is 17 residues long. Germline V gene lookup returns CDR1 SGHDT and CDR2 YYEEEE. J was trimmed by 7 bases and V by 4 bases; bases with no gene match: 16. The CDR3 protein is CASSTIRRLAGLNEQFF. The DNA for the CDR3 is TGTGCCAGCAGCACGATCAGGCGTCTAGCGGGCCTAAATGAGCAGTTCTTC.

The table lists this clonotype with many counts. The chain uses TRBV30 and TRBJ1-1; D gene unclear. Germline V gene data show CDR1 as GTSNPN and CDR2 as SVGIG (reference sequence). The V and J ends lost 8 bases and 2 bases respectively, with 12 bases between them. The CDR3 runs to 12 residues. The CDR3: CAPLRENTEAFF. The CDR3 DNA reads TGTGCCCCTCTGAGGGAAAACACTGAAGCTTTCTTT.

Many counts were recorded for this clonotype. V usage is TRBV6-6 and J usage is TRBJ1-2, with no clear D. The CDR3 runs to 13 residues. Trimming took 2 bases from V and 3 from J, leaving 7 bases between them. Germline V gene data show CDR1 as MNHNY and CDR2 as SVGAGI (reference sequence). The CDR3 reads CASSYLQDYGYTF. The CDR3 bases are TGTGCCAGCAGTTACCTGCAGGACTATGGCTACACCTTC.

The chain combines TRBV28 with TRBJ1-2; 8 bases match TRBD1. The J segment lost 7 bases and the V segment lost 3 bases, leaving 4 bases of the junction unmatched. The germline V gene encodes CDR1 MDHEN and CDR2 SYDVKM. This CDR3 is built from 13 residues. CDR3 DNA: TGTGCCAGCAGTTTCCAGGGGGCGCGTGGCTACACCTTC. Residues: CASSFQGARGYTF.

This clonotype occurred many times. The chain carries TRBV5-1 and TRBJ2-1; 10 bases map to TRBD2. Germline values: CDR1 SGHRS, CDR2 YFSETQ. The CDR3 is made up of 15 amino acids. The ends lost 0 bases at V and 7 bases at J; junction bases unmatched: 4. The CDR3 DNA follows: TGCGCCAGCAGCTTGGCAGCGGGGGGGCATAATGAGCAGTTCTTC. Its translation is CASSLAAGGHNEQFF.

Many counts were recorded for this clonotype. The chain links TRBV30 to TRBJ1-6; D remains ambiguous. CDR3 length: 15 amino acids. Germline V gene data show CDR1 as GTSNPN and CDR2 as SVGIG (reference sequence). Trimming took 3 bases from V and 10 from J, leaving 19 bases between them. CDR3 sequence reads: CAWRYPDAFPSPLHF. In DNA, the CDR3 is TGTGCCTGGAGGTACCCTGACGCCTTCCCCTCACCCCTCCACTTT. Together with reference TRBV30 and TRBJ1-6, the CDR3 gives the full variable domain: SQTIHQWPATLVQPVGSPLSLECTVEGTSNPNLYWYRQAAGRGLQLLFYSVGIGQISSEVPQNLSASRPQDRQFILSSKKLLLSDSGFYLCAWRYPDAFPSPLHFGNGTRLTVT.

There are many counts of this clonotype. The CDR3 loop is CAISKTTEWATEAFF. As DNA, the CDR3 is TGTGCCATCAGTAAAACGACAGAATGGGCCACTGAAGCTTTCTTT. This sequence joins TRBV10-3 and TRBJ1-1; D is perhaps TRBD1 (5 bases). The CDR3 runs 15 residues. Trimming shortened V by 5 bases and J by 4 bases, and 17 bases separated the two germline ends. Germline V gene lookup returns CDR1 ENHRY and CDR2 SYGVKD.

The table lists this clonotype with many counts. The chain links TRBV7-9 to TRBJ1-5; D not resolved. CDR1 and CDR2 from the germline V gene are SEHNR and FQNEAQ (reference sequence). V shed 0 bases and J shed 4 bases, with 10 bases lying between them. There are 15 residues in the CDR3. CDR3 loop: CASSLAIGSNQPQHF. For the CDR3, the DNA is TGTGCCAGCAGCTTAGCTATTGGCAGTAATCAGCCCCAGCATTTT. Using reference TRBV7-9 and TRBJ1-5 for the parts outside the CDR3, the full variable domain is DTGVSQNPRHKITKRGQNVTFRCDPISEHNRLYWYRQTLGQGPEFLTYFQNEAQLEKSRLLSDRFSAERPKGSFSTLEIQRTEQGDSAMYLCASSLAIGSNQPQHFGDGTRLSIL.

This clonotype was detected many times. This sequence joins TRBV10-1 and TRBJ2-7, with D perhaps matching TRBD1 (5 bases). V lost 2 bases to trimming and J lost 3 bases, with 11 bases between them. In germline, CDR1 is WNHNN, CDR2 SYGVQD (reference sequence). This CDR3 is 14 amino acids long. The CDR3 sequence: CASSEAGKNYEQYF. CDR3 sequence (DNA): TGCGCCAGCAGTGAGGCAGGGAAGAACTACGAGCAGTACTTC.

This clonotype was detected only a few times. The rearrangement uses TRBV19 and TRBJ1-6, with D hard to call. The CDR3 has 16 amino acids. Germline V lookup: CDR1 LNHDA, CDR2 SQIVND (reference sequence). V was shortened by 2 bases and J by 6 bases, with 14 bases between the two germline ends. The CDR3 protein is CASSIYPRVFNSPLHF. As DNA, the CDR3 is TGTGCCAGTAGTATATACCCCCGGGTTTTTAATTCACCCCTCCACTTT.

This clonotype occurred a few times. The CDR3 DNA is TGTGCCAGCAGGTCGAACAGGGATAGTGGCTACACCTTC. It is translated as CASRSNRDSGYTF. The rearrangement links TRBV7-3 to TRBJ1-2; tentatively, D is TRBD1 (6 bases). CDR1 is SGHTA, CDR2 FQGTGA, per germline. V gave up 6 bases and J gave up 7 bases, with 15 bases separating them. This CDR3 contains 13 residues.

This clonotype was seen many times. One junction end disagrees with the germline gene, perhaps due to a read error. The rearrangement joins TRBV10-3 to TRBJ2-1, with D perhaps assigned TRBD1 or TRBD2 (6 bases each). Germline V gene lookup returns CDR1 ENHRY and CDR2 SYGVKD. CDR3 length equals 13 residues. The CDR3 DNA is TGTGCCATCGCGGGACAAACATACAATGAGCAATTCTTC. This translates into CAIAGQTYNEQFF.

This clonotype was seen many times. This sequence joins TRBV6-1 and TRBJ2-7, with a weak D call TRBD1 (6 bases). Germline lookup yields CDR1 MNHNS and CDR2 SASEGT. V lost 7 bases and J 5 bases, leaving 12 bases between the germline ends. The CDR3 has 12 residues. The CDR3, as DNA: TGTGCCAGCAAACAGGGTATCCACGAGCAGTACTTC. It encodes CASKQGIHEQYF.

This clonotype appeared a few times. The V call is TRBV3-1, the J call TRBJ2-7; no reliable D call. Germline CDR1 and CDR2: LGHDT and YNNKEL (reference sequence). This CDR3 has 14 amino acids. The V gene lost 4 bases and the J gene lost 0 bases, with 10 bases spanning the gap. CDR3 bases: TGTGCCAGCAGCCTAACTCACAGCTCCTACGAGCAGTACTTC. It is translated as CASSLTHSSYEQYF.

CDR3 in amino acids: CAISESIFNQPQHF. CDR3 bases: TGTGCCATCAGTGAGTCCATCTTCAATCAGCCCCAGCATTTT. V and J are TRBV10-3 and TRBJ1-5; D unresolved. Between the trimmed V and J ends, which lost 0 bases and 3 bases, there was a span of 6 bases. The CDR3 contains 14 residues. Germline V CDR1 and CDR2: ENHRY, SYGVKD.

This chain joins TRBV12-3 or TRBV12-4 and TRBJ2-3; no clear D. The CDR3 length is 14 residues. V was clipped by 5 bases and J by 2 bases, with 11 bases between them. CDR3 region: CASSVRQATDTQYF. CDR3 nucleotide sequence: TGTGCCAGCAGTGTCCGCCAAGCCACAGATACGCAGTATTTT.

This clonotype was detected many times. The rearrangement uses TRBV30 and TRBJ2-2; 8 positions agree with TRBD1. The germline V gene encodes CDR1 GTSNPN and CDR2 SVGIG (reference sequence). CDR3 length equals 12 residues. J gave up 6 bases and V 4 bases, and 1 base lay outside the gene matches. As DNA, the CDR3 is TGTGCCTGGACAGGGGGCCCCGGGGAGCTGTTTTTT. Encoded protein: CAWTGGPGELFF.

The CDR3 DNA is TGCAGTGCTAGAGATGATGCACGGGGGTATAATTCACCCCTCCACTTT. Translated, it gives CSARDDARGYNSPLHF. The chain employs TRBV20-1 and TRBJ1-6; weak D call: TRBD1 (5 bases). The V and J ends lost 0 bases and 4 bases respectively, with 13 bases between them. Germline values: CDR1 DFQATT, CDR2 SNEGSKA (reference sequence). The CDR3 spans 16 residues.

The rearrangement joins TRBV5-1 to TRBJ2-3, with D perhaps TRBD1 or TRBD2 (5 bases each). This CDR3 has 15 residues. Looked up from germline, CDR1 is SGHRS and CDR2 is YFSETQ. V was trimmed by 4 bases and J by 4 bases, leaving 16 bases between them. The CDR3 loop reads CASSPGGLGADTQYF. The CDR3 DNA follows: TGCGCCAGCAGCCCCGGCGGGCTAGGGGCAGATACGCAGTATTTT.

This clonotype was detected a few times. The chain's CDR3 is CASSVGTGLGTCEQYF. The CDR3 bases are TGTGCCAGCAGCGTAGGTACGGGTTTAGGAACCTGCGAGCAGTACTTC. The V gene is TRBV9, the J gene TRBJ2-7, with D unresolved. Germline V gene lookup returns CDR1 SGDLS and CDR2 YYNGEE. The CDR3 is 16 amino acids. V lost 0 bases to trimming and J lost 6 bases, with 19 bases between them.

This clonotype was counted ten times or more. J is TRBJ2-7 and V is TRBV7-2, with 8 nucleotides matching TRBD2. Germline V CDR1 and CDR2: SGHTA, FQGNSA. The junction had 2 bases not matched to a gene; V was cut back by 4 bases and J by 0 bases. This CDR3 has 14 residues. CDR3 bases: TGTGCCAGCAGCTCGACTAGCGTCTCCTACGAGCAGTACTTC. Its protein is CASSSTSVSYEQYF.

In its sample, this clonotype was seen many times. V is TRBV7-6 and J is TRBJ2-7; either TRBD1 or TRBD2 may fit D (5 bases each). The CDR3 sequence is 15 residues long. Germline assignment: CDR1 SGHVS and CDR2 FNYEAQ. V was clipped by 0 bases and J by 2 bases, with 11 bases between them. This chain's CDR3 is CASSLAGETPYEQYF. The CDR3 DNA follows: TGTGCCAGCAGCTTAGCGGGGGAGACTCCCTACGAGCAGTACTTC.

This clonotype was counted at least ten times. J is TRBJ2-3 and V is TRBV7-8; D might be TRBD2 (5 bases). Looked up from germline, CDR1 is SGHVS and CDR2 is FQNEAQ. The CDR3 runs 15 residues. With 2 bases removed from V and 5 bases from J, the gap between germline ends came to 14 bases. CDR3 DNA sequence: TGTGCCAGCAGCTTAAGGGCTAGCCATCTAGATACGCAGTATTTT. As protein: CASSLRASHLDTQYF.

This clonotype was detected many times. This rearrangement joins TRBV5-1 to TRBJ2-1; 10 nucleotides match TRBD1. CDR3 length: 15 amino acids. Trimming cost V 2 bases and J 4 bases; bases outside gene matches: 3. CDR1 SGHRS and CDR2 YFSETQ come from the germline V gene. The CDR3 nucleotides are TGCGCCAGCAGCTTCCGGGACAGGGGTTACAATGAGCAGTTCTTC. Its translation: CASSFRDRGYNEQFF.

This clonotype was picked up many times. The chain uses TRBV5-1 and TRBJ1-3; 8 positions match TRBD1. This CDR3 has 16 residues. Trimming at V came to 4 bases and at J to 4 bases, leaving 10 bases not matched to a gene. Germline CDR1 and CDR2: SGHRS and YFSETQ. The CDR3 reads CASSRGGTGEGNTIYF. The CDR3 bases are TGCGCCAGCAGCCGCGGCGGGACAGGAGAAGGAAACACCATATATTTT.

The table lists this clonotype with a few counts. This chain links TRBV29-1 with TRBJ2-5; 9 bases match TRBD2. The junction had 10 bases not matched to a gene; V was cut back by 7 bases and J by 4 bases. The CDR3 runs to 14 residues. CDR1 and CDR2 (germline): SQVTM, ANQGSEA. CDR3: CSGWSRGGRETQYF. The CDR3 DNA sequence: TGCAGCGGGTGGTCGCGGGGGGGCCGAGAGACCCAGTACTTC.

This clonotype was found many times. J is TRBJ2-3 and V is TRBV13; either TRBD1 or TRBD2 may supply D (6 bases each). V lost 1 base and J lost 6, with 14 bases in between. The V gene's germline CDR1 is PRHDT and CDR2 FYEKMQ (reference sequence). This CDR3 has 15 amino acids. The chain's CDR3 is CASSLETGGWDTQYF. The CDR3 DNA reads TGTGCCAGCAGCTTAGAAACCGGGGGCTGGGATACGCAGTATTTT.

This chain uses TRBV19 with TRBJ1-1, with D unclear. V was trimmed by 3 bases and J by 5 bases, leaving 10 bases between them. This CDR3 comprises 13 residues. Germline CDR1 and CDR2: LNHDA and SQIVND (reference sequence). The CDR3 protein is CASSIHWETEAFF. The CDR3 DNA is TGTGCCAGTAGTATCCATTGGGAGACTGAAGCTTTCTTT. Drawing the rest from reference TRBV19 and TRBJ1-1, the complete variable domain is DGGITQSPKYLFRKEGQNVTLSCEQNLNHDAMYWYRQDPGQGLRLIYYSQIVNDFQKGDIAEGYSVSREKKESFPLTVTSAQKNPTAFYLCASSIHWETEAFFGQGTRLTVV.

This clonotype came up many times. V and J are TRBV6-5 and TRBJ2-1; TRBD2 matches at 7 bases. V shed 2 bases and J 3 bases; nucleotides not matched to a gene: 4. Germline-derived CDR1 and CDR2 are MNHEY and SVGAGI. This CDR3 comprises 15 residues. The CDR3 region has the DNA TGTGCCAGCAGTTACGGGAGCGGGGTCTACAATGAGCAGTTCTTC. This gives the protein CASSYGSGVYNEQFF.